This record concerns one TCR beta chain sequence. Its antigen is still unknown. These data come from a study of shared clonotypes between healthy human individuals. Generated by immunoSEQ multiplex PCR, the TCRdb table keeps only in-frame clones and is missing some. The sample consists of fewer than 3 million clones, just under 95% of them appearing once. Study-level findings and limits: The study generally estimated greater richness for naive than memory subsets.

CDR3 length equals 13 residues. Deletions cut 6 bases from V and 3 bases from J, with 12 bases between. The sequence came from a young man in good health. Some clones in this sample may be carry-over from other donors' samples. Sequences were obtained from naive CD4+ T cells from PBMCs. Indicated subset: CD45RA+ positively selected. V gene TRBV23-1 combines with J gene TRBJ2-7; D may be TRBD1 (6 bases). TRBV23-1 is assigned to the ORF class and has an uncertain function. CDR3 nucleotide sequence: TGCGCCAGCAGACATGGACAGCACTACGAGCAGTACTTC. This sequence encodes CASRHGQHYEQYF.